This passage covers 31 T cell receptor beta chains from one sample sequenced in a study of CD4+ T cells in melanoma. Libraries were prepared by immunoSEQ multiplex PCR; TCRdb keeps only in-frame clonotypes and omits some of them. The table has approximately 47,000 clones, approximately 92% seen once. Input material: peripheral blood. Source of these receptors: a human donor with melanoma.

The chain combines TRBV13 with TRBJ2-5; D ambiguous. Germline-derived CDR1 and CDR2 are PRHDT and FYEKMQ (reference sequence). Trimming shortened V by 2 bases and J by 1 base, and 5 bases separated the two germline ends. The CDR3 contains 13 residues. CDR3: CASSLTTQETQYF. CDR3 in DNA: TGTGCCAGCAGCTTAACCACCCAAGAGACCCAGTACTTC.

The chain recombines TRBV19 with TRBJ1-2; 8 bases agree with TRBD1. V was clipped by 4 bases and J by 4 bases; unmatched bases: 11. The germline V gene has CDR1 LNHDA and CDR2 SQIVND (reference sequence). CDR3 length: 16 amino acids. CDR3 region: CASSRSPGQVSYGYTF. CDR3 nucleotide sequence: TGTGCCAGTAGTAGATCTCCGGGACAGGTTAGCTATGGCTACACCTTC.

The chain uses TRBV7-9 and TRBJ1-6; D is unclear. The CDR3 length is 12 residues. Per the germline V gene, CDR1 is SEHNR and CDR2 is FQNEAQ (reference sequence). With 1 base removed from V and 13 bases from J, the gap between germline ends came to 8 bases. The CDR3 reads CASSLDSPPLHF. In DNA, the CDR3 is TGTGCCAGCAGCTTAGATTCCCCCCCCCTCCACTTT.

Here the CDR3 DNA reads TGTGCCAGCAGCTCTGCCGAACCGGGACTAGGTGCCTACGAGCAGTACTTC. This encodes CASSSAEPGLGAYEQYF. This chain uses TRBV12-1 with TRBJ2-5; the table's TRBD2 call for D was not verified on the DNA. The end of the DNA fits TRBJ2-7 better, so the J call may be wrong. TRBV12-1 is shown as a pseudogene. The CDR3 is 17 residues long.

This clone occurred a few times. The chain recombines TRBV30 with TRBJ1-2, with TRBD1 matching 7 bases. The CDR3 covers 13 residues. Germline loops: CDR1 GTSNPN, CDR2 SVGIG (reference sequence). V gave up 3 bases and J gave up 7 bases; unmatched junction bases: 8. The CDR3, as DNA: TGTGCCTGGAGCTCCACCCAGGGGGGTGGCTACACCTTC. It yields the protein CAWSSTQGGGYTF.

V usage is TRBV20-1 and J usage is TRBJ2-1; D unclear. Germline V gene sequence: CDR1 DFQATT, CDR2 SNEGSKA (reference sequence). Trimming cost V 1 base and J 5 bases, with 3 bases left between them. The CDR3 covers 11 residues. The CDR3 reads CSARADNEQFF. DNA of the CDR3: TGCAGTGCTAGAGCGGACAATGAGCAGTTCTTC.

This clone was seen more than once but under ten times. The V call is TRBV2, the J call TRBJ1-4; no clear D. Germline V lookup: CDR1 SNHLY, CDR2 FYNNEI. This CDR3 is built from 13 residues. V lost 7 bases and J 1 base, leaving 7 bases between the germline ends. The CDR3 loop is CASTGGTNEKLFF. In DNA form, the CDR3 reads TGTGCCAGCACAGGCGGAACTAATGAAAAACTGTTTTTT.

This clone has a handful of counts. The J gene is TRBJ1-1, the V gene TRBV9; D unresolved. Germline-derived CDR1 and CDR2 are SGDLS and YYNGEE. V was trimmed by 4 bases and J by 1 base, leaving 11 bases between them. CDR3 size: 14 residues. In DNA form, the CDR3 reads TGTGCCAGCAGCTTCAGAGACAAGAACACTGAAGCTTTCTTT. It encodes CASSFRDKNTEAFF.

As concerns this clone: A junction end diverges from the germline sequence, so it may reflect a read error. The V call is TRBV28, the J call TRBJ1-1; D is unresolved. The CDR3 runs 11 residues. From germline, CDR1 is MDHEN and CDR2 SYDVKM. The CDR3 sequence is CAGSFSAEAFF. CDR3 DNA: TGTGCCGGCAGTTTTTCCGCTGAAGCTTTCTTT.

The rearrangement joins TRBV7-2 to TRBJ1-2; 9 nucleotides agree with TRBD1. Germline V gene sequence: CDR1 SGHTA, CDR2 FQGNSA. After removal of 5 bases from V and 2 bases from J, the junction contained 6 bases not matched to a gene. The CDR3 length is 15 residues. CDR3 residues: CASSVGQGMNYGYTF. In DNA form, the CDR3 reads TGTGCCAGCAGCGTCGGACAGGGGATGAACTATGGCTACACCTTC.

The chain links TRBV30 to TRBJ2-7; TRBD2 agrees at 7 bases. Germline-derived CDR1 and CDR2 are GTSNPN and SVGIG (reference sequence). After removal of 4 bases from V and 3 bases from J, the junction contained 6 bases not matched to a gene. The CDR3 is 13 amino acids. The CDR3 reads CAWIGSGFYEQYF. CDR3 DNA: TGTGCCTGGATAGGTAGCGGGTTCTACGAGCAGTACTTC.

The V call is TRBV28, the J call TRBJ1-1, with D perhaps matching TRBD1 (6 bases). The CDR3 sequence is 12 residues long. Trimming cost V 11 bases and J 1 base, with 11 bases left between them. Germline V gene lookup returns CDR1 MDHEN and CDR2 SYDVKM. The CDR3, as DNA: TGTGCCCTTAGGGGGGGGAACACTGAAGCTTTCTTT. Protein sequence: CALRGGNTEAFF.

V is TRBV6-5 and J is TRBJ2-7, with 7 bases fitting TRBD1. The junction had 5 bases not matched to a gene; V was cut back by 0 bases and J by 0 bases. The CDR3 sequence is 16 residues long. CDR1 and CDR2 from the germline V gene are MNHEY and SVGAGI. CDR3 protein: CASSYSRTGGSYEQYF. The DNA of the CDR3 is TGTGCCAGCAGTTACTCGAGGACAGGTGGCTCCTACGAGCAGTACTTC.

This sequence joins TRBV6-1 and TRBJ1-2; D perhaps matches TRBD1 (5 bases). V shed 6 bases and J shed 1 base, with 6 bases lying between them. Germline-derived CDR1 and CDR2 are MNHNS and SASEGT. This CDR3 has 12 residues. The CDR3 region has the DNA TGTGCCAGCAGGACAGATAACTATGGCTACACCTTC. It codes for CASRTDNYGYTF.

The rearrangement uses TRBV11-2 and TRBJ2-7; D is possibly TRBD2 (6 bases). Germline V gene sequence: CDR1 SGHAT, CDR2 FQNNGV. Trimming removed 5 bases from V and 1 base from J, with 18 bases in between. The CDR3 runs to 16 residues. The DNA of the CDR3 is TGTGCCAGCAGCAAAGCATCCGGCGGGGCGTCCTACGAGCAGTACTTC. Translation: CASSKASGGASYEQYF.

For the CDR3, the DNA is TGTGCCAGCAGCTTAGACCCCGGGACGCAGAACCACGAGCAGTACTTC. Translating it yields CASSLDPGTQNHEQYF. The chain joins TRBV7-2 to TRBJ2-7, with D perhaps matching TRBD1 or TRBD2 (5 bases each). The germline V and J ends were trimmed by 1 base and 5 bases, with 18 bases remaining between them. The CDR3 has 16 amino acids. Germline-derived CDR1 and CDR2 are SGHTA and FQGNSA.

This sequence joins TRBV6-1 and TRBJ1-5; 9 positions match TRBD1. V dropped 5 bases and J dropped 3; count of bases not matched to a gene: 5. The CDR3 covers 15 residues. In germline, CDR1 is MNHNS, CDR2 SASEGT. The DNA for the CDR3 is TGTGCCAGCAGTCTCCGGGACAGGGCCAATCAGCCCCAGCATTTT. It is translated as CASSLRDRANQPQHF.

The rearrangement links TRBV4-2 to TRBJ2-1; D possibly corresponds to TRBD1 (5 bases). The V end was cut by 1 base, the J end by 7 bases, with 11 bases between. The CDR3 totals 14 residues. From germline, CDR1 is LGHNA and CDR2 YNFKEQ. The CDR3 DNA follows: TGTGCCAGCAGCCAAGGGCAGGGAACTAATGAGCAGTTCTTC. Translating it yields CASSQGQGTNEQFF.

This clone is medium-sized. The chain recombines TRBV4-1 with TRBJ1-1, with D possibly TRBD1 on 5 matching bases. V lost 0 bases and J lost 5, with 10 bases in between. The CDR3 contains 14 residues. Germline lookup yields CDR1 MGHRA and CDR2 YSYEKL. The CDR3 region is CASSQDQGRTEAFF. The CDR3 coding sequence is TGCGCCAGCAGCCAAGACCAGGGTCGTACTGAAGCTTTCTTT.

The V gene is TRBV19, the J gene TRBJ2-5; D gene unclear. The CDR3 loop spans 15 amino acids. Between the trimmed V and J ends, which lost 2 bases and 5 bases, there was a span of 15 bases. Germline CDR1 reads LNHDA; CDR2 reads SQIVND (reference sequence). CDR3 residues: CASSIQGSKPETQYF. The CDR3 nucleotides read TGTGCCAGTAGTATACAAGGCTCAAAACCGGAGACCCAGTACTTC.

This clone was picked up one time. The V call is TRBV9, the J call TRBJ1-1; D call uncertain. V lost 3 bases, J lost 5 bases, and 14 bases lay in between. The CDR3 sequence is 14 residues long. Germline V gene data show CDR1 as SGDLS and CDR2 as YYNGEE. The CDR3 DNA reads as TGTGCCAGCAGCGGTACAAGTCGCGGGACTGAAGCTTTCTTT. This sequence encodes CASSGTSRGTEAFF.

The chain is built from TRBV5-8 and TRBJ2-4; the D gene is possibly TRBD1 (5 bases). V shed 2 bases and J shed 3 bases, with 12 bases lying between them. CDR3 length: 15 amino acids. CDR1 and CDR2 (germline): SGHTS, YDEGEE. The CDR3 sequence is CASSFLQANKNIQYF. CDR3 DNA: TGTGCCAGCAGCTTTCTACAGGCTAACAAAAACATTCAGTACTTC.

Comments on this clone: Sequence at one end of the junction differs from germline and may be a read error. Distinct nucleotide sequences in the sample also encode this CDR3. The CDR3 nucleotides are TGTGCCTGGAGTACCGACCTGGGTCGTCGGGGTTCGCCCCAACATTTT. Amino acids: CAWSTDLGRRGSPQHF. V is TRBV30 and J is TRBJ1-5; D remains unclear. Germline V lookup: CDR1 GTSNPN, CDR2 SVGIG (reference sequence). The CDR3 runs to 16 residues.

The CDR3 sequence: CASNKGPADTQYF. CDR3 DNA sequence: TGTGCCAGTAATAAGGGGCCCGCAGATACGCAGTATTTT. V usage is TRBV19 and J usage is TRBJ2-3, with D possibly matching TRBD1 (5 bases). V gave up 7 bases and J gave up 4 bases, with 12 bases separating them. Per germline, CDR1 LNHDA and CDR2 SQIVND (reference sequence). The CDR3 is 13 residues long.

The chain is built from TRBV10-3 and TRBJ2-1, with TRBD1 matching 10 bases. J gave up 2 bases and V 10 bases, and 5 bases lay outside the gene matches. Germline-derived CDR1 and CDR2 are ENHRY and SYGVKD. This CDR3 has 14 residues. The CDR3: CATLGTGAYNEQFF. In DNA, the CDR3 is TGTGCCACGTTAGGGACAGGGGCCTACAATGAGCAGTTCTTC.

The genes are TRBV6-5 and TRBJ2-1; TRBD2 agrees at 10 bases. The CDR3 has 15 amino acids. Trimming cost V 5 bases and J 4 bases; bases outside gene matches: 5. Germline V lookup: CDR1 MNHEY, CDR2 SVGAGI. The CDR3 is CASSQLAGPYNEQFF. CDR3 sequence (DNA): TGTGCCAGCAGTCAACTAGCGGGGCCTTACAATGAGCAGTTCTTC.

The chain carries TRBV4-3 and TRBJ2-1; the D gene is possibly TRBD2 (6 bases). Trimming cost V 0 bases and J 7 bases, with 19 bases left between them. CDR3 length equals 17 residues. From germline, CDR1 is LGHNA and CDR2 YSLEER. CDR3 sequence: CASSQDRGAGTLNEQFF. The CDR3 region has the DNA TGCGCCAGCAGCCAAGATCGGGGTGCGGGGACCCTGAATGAGCAGTTCTTC.

This clone was picked up a small number of times. J is TRBJ1-1 and V is TRBV7-3, with a weak D call TRBD1 (5 bases). Looked up from germline, CDR1 is SGHTA and CDR2 is FQGTGA. V was cut by 5 bases and J by 3 bases, with 10 bases left in between. CDR3 length: 13 residues. The CDR3 coding sequence is TGTGCCAGCAGCCTAGGAGGGGACACTGAAGCTTTCTTT. It encodes CASSLGGDTEAFF.

The chain employs TRBV10-3 and TRBJ1-1, with TRBD1 identical over 7 bases. The CDR3 covers 14 residues. CDR1 is ENHRY, CDR2 SYGVKD, per germline. With 7 bases clipped from V and 1 base from J, the junction kept 6 bases outside the gene matches. The chain's CDR3 is CAITGTESNTEAFF. For the CDR3, the DNA is TGTGCCATCACCGGGACAGAGTCGAACACTGAAGCTTTCTTT.

The rearrangement joins TRBV14 to TRBJ1-1; no clear D gene. Germline-derived CDR1 and CDR2 are SGHDN and FVKESK. Trimming shortened V by 0 bases and J by 4 bases, and 9 bases separated the two germline ends. This CDR3 comprises 14 residues. The CDR3 loop is CASSQDRFRTEAFF. CDR3 nucleotide sequence: TGTGCCAGCAGCCAAGACAGGTTTCGCACTGAAGCTTTCTTT.

The chain has TRBV7-8 and TRBJ1-1; 7 nucleotides agree with TRBD1. With V trimmed by 5 bases and J by 4 bases, 10 bases remained unmatched. This CDR3 region has 15 residues. In germline, CDR1 is SGHVS, CDR2 FQNEAQ. In DNA form, the CDR3 reads TGTGCCAGCAGCCGGTTACAGGGGATGGGCACTGAAGCTTTCTTT. Amino acid sequence: CASSRLQGMGTEAFF.